Each of the 17 T cell receptor beta chains below was sequenced from the same sample in a study of memory CD4+ T cells and cytomegalovirus serostatus. Produced via immunoSEQ multiplex PCR; TCRdb's table is partial and in-frame only. The sample has about 52,000 clones; about three quarters are singletons. The sort gate was single viable CD3+CD4+CD8-CD45RO+ cells for memory CD4+ T cells. Sequencing was carried out using memory CD4+ T cells from blood. Source of these receptors: an adult in good health and CMV-seropositive.

In nucleotides, the CDR3 is TGTGCCAGCAGCTTACCGCCCCGACTAGCGGGGCTATACAATGAGCAGTTCTTC. This translates into CASSLPPRLAGLYNEQFF. The chain uses TRBV7-9 and TRBJ2-1; TRBD2 agrees at 11 bases. J lost 4 bases, V lost 2 bases, and 10 bases had no gene match. The CDR3 sequence is 18 residues long. Germline V gene lookup returns CDR1 SEHNR and CDR2 FQNEAQ (reference sequence).

The genes are TRBV2 and TRBJ2-7; 9 bases map to TRBD2. CDR3 length equals 20 residues. The germline gives CDR1 SNHLY, CDR2 FYNNEI. V shed 1 base, J shed 0 bases, and the junction held 16 bases outside the gene matches. CDR3 in DNA: TGTGCCAGCAGTGAAGAATCCACAGGTTTAGCGGGAGTAAGCTCCTACGAGCAGTACTTC. Translated, it gives CASSEESTGLAGVSSYEQYF.

A note on this clone: Germline and junction disagree at one end, which may indicate a read error. The chain couples TRBV7-7 to TRBJ2-5, with TRBD2 identical over 7 bases. The germline V gene encodes CDR1 SSHAT and CDR2 FNYEAQ (reference sequence). CDR3 length: 14 residues. This CDR3 reads CASSLGGPQETQYF. In nucleotides, the CDR3 is TGTGCTAGCAGCTTGGGAGGGCCACAAGAGACCCAGTACTTC.

The chain uses TRBV7-3 and TRBJ1-2; 7 bases map to TRBD1. Germline loops: CDR1 SGHTA, CDR2 FQGTGA. This CDR3 has 13 residues. The junction had 2 bases not matched to a gene; V was cut back by 5 bases and J by 2 bases. Here the CDR3 DNA reads TGTGCCAGCAGCAAGGACAGGAACTATGGCTACACCTTC. Protein sequence: CASSKDRNYGYTF.

The CDR3 nucleotides read TGTGCCAGCAGTTTTGGGACAGGGGGTAAGGAGCAGTACTTC. Translating gives CASSFGTGGKEQYF. The chain couples TRBV27 to TRBJ2-7, with 11 bases matching TRBD1. The length of the CDR3 is 14 residues. Germline V gene sequence: CDR1 MNHEY, CDR2 SMNVEV (reference sequence). V lost 3 bases to trimming and J lost 7 bases; unmatched junction nucleotides: 5.

This clone is medium-sized (0.01 to 0.1%) in the sample. V and J are TRBV15 and TRBJ1-3; no reliable D call. The length of the CDR3 is 13 residues. The germline gives CDR1 LNHNV, CDR2 YYDKDF (reference sequence). The V gene lost 0 bases and the J gene lost 7 bases, with 7 bases spanning the gap. The CDR3 bases are TGTGCCACCAGCAGAGATCCGAGGAACACCATATATTTT. Translation gives CATSRDPRNTIYF.

The chain couples TRBV2 to TRBJ2-7, with D possibly TRBD1 on 5 matching bases. The CDR3 consists of 13 residues. The V gene's germline CDR1 is SNHLY and CDR2 FYNNEI. V was shortened by 4 bases and J by 5 bases, with 12 bases between the two germline ends. The CDR3 loop is CASSALQGHEQYF. Written as DNA, the CDR3 is TGTGCCAGCAGTGCCCTGCAGGGCCACGAGCAGTACTTC. Together with reference TRBV2 and TRBJ2-7, the CDR3 gives the full variable domain: EPEVTQTPSHQVTQMGQEVILRCVPISNHLYFYWYRQILGQKVEFLVSFYNNEISEKSEIFDDQFSVERPDGSNFTLKIRSTKLEDSAMYFCASSALQGHEQYFGPGTRLTVT.

In this sample, this clone turned up once. CDR3 nucleotide sequence: TGTGCCAGCAGTTTATTTAGCGGGAGGGAGGGAAACATTCAGTACTTC. This translates into CASSLFSGREGNIQYF. This rearrangement joins TRBV27 to TRBJ2-4, with TRBD2 matching 11 bases. After removal of 1 base from V and 6 bases from J, the junction contained 5 bases not matched to a gene. The CDR3 consists of 16 residues. Germline CDR1 reads MNHEY; CDR2 reads SMNVEV (reference sequence).

This clone has only a few counts. The chain recombines TRBV28 with TRBJ2-7; tentatively, D is TRBD1 (6 bases). V gave up 7 bases and J gave up 7 bases, with 17 bases separating them. CDR1 and CDR2 (germline): MDHEN, SYDVKM. This CDR3 has 13 amino acids. CDR3 DNA sequence: TGTGCCAGCACCCGAGACCTTCAGGGGGAGCAGTACTTC. Protein product: CASTRDLQGEQYF.

The gene calls are TRBV19 and TRBJ1-2; TRBD1 is a possible D gene (5 bases). Trimming took off 5 bases at V and 4 bases at J, with 17 bases between the two ends. The CDR3 contains 15 residues. From germline, CDR1 is LNHDA and CDR2 SQIVND (reference sequence). As DNA, the CDR3 is TGTGCCAGTAGTCCCGGGGCCCACACAATCTATGGCTACACCTTC. Its protein product is CASSPGAHTIYGYTF.

Turning to this clone: Other nucleotide sequences in the sample specify the same CDR3. The gene calls are TRBV9 and TRBJ2-5; unclear D gene. The CDR3 is 15 amino acids. Germline V gene sequence: CDR1 SGDLS, CDR2 YYNGEE. The V end lost 0 bases, the J end lost 1 base, and 10 bases lay between the germline ends. The CDR3 region has the DNA TGTGCCAGCAGCGTAGTTACCGGCCCCCAAGAGACCCAGTACTTC. Its protein is CASSVVTGPQETQYF.

This chain uses TRBV14 with TRBJ2-7; TRBD1 might be the D (6 bases). Germline V gene data show CDR1 as SGHDN and CDR2 as FVKESK. The CDR3 has 14 amino acids. Trimming took 4 bases from V and 0 from J, leaving 10 bases between them. The CDR3 protein is CASSPWDTSYEQYF. CDR3 nucleotide sequence: TGTGCCAGCAGCCCGTGGGACACCTCCTACGAGCAGTACTTC.

The chain combines TRBV19 with TRBJ2-4; 8 positions agree with TRBD2. CDR1 and CDR2 (germline): LNHDA, SQIVND (reference sequence). The V segment lost 6 bases and the J segment 2 bases; nucleotides outside the gene matches: 9. This CDR3 spans 16 amino acids. CDR3 DNA: TGTGCCAGTAGCGAGACTAGCGTGTTGCCCAAAAACATTCAGTACTTC. This gives the protein CASSETSVLPKNIQYF.

The CDR3 coding sequence is TGTGCCAGCAGTTTCGTCCTCACCAGTCTTCAGGTTAACACCGGGGAGCTGTTTTTT. Translated: CASSFVLTSLQVNTGELFF. The chain recombines TRBV27 with TRBJ2-2, with D uncertain. V was trimmed by 3 bases and J by 2 bases, leaving 22 bases between them. The length of the CDR3 is 19 residues. CDR1 and CDR2 from the germline V gene are MNHEY and SMNVEV (reference sequence).

This clone was picked up one time. This chain links TRBV5-1 with TRBJ2-2, with a weak D call TRBD2 (6 bases). The V end was cut by 4 bases, the J end by 7 bases, with 17 bases between. CDR1 and CDR2 from the germline V gene are SGHRS and YFSETQ. The CDR3 is made up of 15 amino acids. The CDR3 sequence is CASSESPTRGGELFF. The DNA for the CDR3 is TGCGCCAGCAGCGAGTCGCCGACTAGAGGCGGGGAGCTGTTTTTT.

The chain couples TRBV7-2 to TRBJ1-3; tentative D call: TRBD1 (6 bases). This CDR3 is 16 amino acids long. Trimming left V 1 base short and J 4 bases short, with 14 bases between. CDR1 and CDR2 from the germline V gene are SGHTA and FQGNSA. Here the CDR3 reads CASSLGGGSRGNTIYF. As DNA, the CDR3 is TGTGCCAGCAGCTTAGGAGGGGGATCGAGGGGAAACACCATATATTTT.

CDR3 region: CASSLNRRNTIYF. The CDR3, as DNA: TGTGCCAGCAGCTTAAACAGAAGAAACACCATATATTTT. The gene calls are TRBV7-2 and TRBJ1-3, with D unresolved. Germline-derived CDR1 and CDR2 are SGHTA and FQGNSA. V was trimmed by 2 bases and J by 5 bases, leaving 7 bases between them. This CDR3 spans 13 amino acids.